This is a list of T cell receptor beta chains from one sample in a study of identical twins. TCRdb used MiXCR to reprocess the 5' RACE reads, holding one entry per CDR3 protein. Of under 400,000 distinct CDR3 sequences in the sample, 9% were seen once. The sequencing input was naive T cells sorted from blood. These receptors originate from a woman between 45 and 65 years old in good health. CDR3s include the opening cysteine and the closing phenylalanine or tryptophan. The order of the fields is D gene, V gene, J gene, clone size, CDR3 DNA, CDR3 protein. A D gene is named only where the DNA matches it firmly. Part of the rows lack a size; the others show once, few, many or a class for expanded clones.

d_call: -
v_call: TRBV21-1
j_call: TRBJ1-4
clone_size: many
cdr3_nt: TGTGCCAGCAGAGAAAGACAGGGCAAGGAAAAACTGTTTTTT
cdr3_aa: CASRERQGKEKLFF

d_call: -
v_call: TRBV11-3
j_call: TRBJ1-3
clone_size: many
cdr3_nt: TGTGCCAGCAGTAGGGACTTCTCTGGAAACACCATATATTTT
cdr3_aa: CASSRDFSGNTIYF

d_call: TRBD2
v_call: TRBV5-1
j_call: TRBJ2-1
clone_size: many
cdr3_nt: TGCGCCAGCACCGCTAGCGGGGGGATCTCCTACAATGAGCAGTTCTTC
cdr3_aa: CASTASGGISYNEQFF

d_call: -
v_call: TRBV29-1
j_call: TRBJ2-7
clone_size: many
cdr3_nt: TGCAGCGGCTCTACTAGCCGTGACTCCTACGAGCAGTACTTC
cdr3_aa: CSGSTSRDSYEQYF

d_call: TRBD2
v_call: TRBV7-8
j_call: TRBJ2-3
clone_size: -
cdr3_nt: TGTGCCAGCAGCTTCCCGGGACTAGCTACAGATACGCAGTATTTT
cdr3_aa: CASSFPGLATDTQYF

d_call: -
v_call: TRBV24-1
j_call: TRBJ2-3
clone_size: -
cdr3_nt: TGTGCCACCAGTGATCCCTTGGGGGAGGCGGATACGCAGTATTTT
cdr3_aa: CATSDPLGEADTQYF

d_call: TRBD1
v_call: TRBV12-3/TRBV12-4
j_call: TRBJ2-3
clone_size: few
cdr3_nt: TGTGCCAGCAGCCACGCCCCCGGGACAGGGAAAACAGATACGCAGTATTTT
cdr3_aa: CASSHAPGTGKTDTQYF

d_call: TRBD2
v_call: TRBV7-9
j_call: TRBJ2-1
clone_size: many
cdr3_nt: TGTGCCAGCAGCACGGGACTAGCGGCCTACAATGAGCAGTTCTTC
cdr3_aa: CASSTGLAAYNEQFF

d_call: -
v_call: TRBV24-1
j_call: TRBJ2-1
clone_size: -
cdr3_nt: TGTGCCACCAGTGATCTTTCAGGGACGACCTACAATGAGCAGTTCTTC
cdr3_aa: CATSDLSGTTYNEQFF

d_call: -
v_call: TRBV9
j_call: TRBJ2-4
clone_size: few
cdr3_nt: TGTGCCAGCAGCGACGGACCGGGTCTCCTGGCCATTCAGTACTTC
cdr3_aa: CASSDGPGLLAIQYF

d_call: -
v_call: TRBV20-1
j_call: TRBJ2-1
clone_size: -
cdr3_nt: TGCAGTGCTAGAGCATTAGGGGCAGAGGATGAGCAGTTCTTC
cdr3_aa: CSARALGAEDEQFF

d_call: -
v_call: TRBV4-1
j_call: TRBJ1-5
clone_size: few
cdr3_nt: TGCGCCAGCAGCCAAGGGTTGCAGCCCCAGCATTTT
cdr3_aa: CASSQGLQPQHF

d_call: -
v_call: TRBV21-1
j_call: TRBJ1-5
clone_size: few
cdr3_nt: TGTGCCAGCAGCCTAAGGGCCGGATACAATCAGCCCCAGCATTTT
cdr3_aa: CASSLRAGYNQPQHF

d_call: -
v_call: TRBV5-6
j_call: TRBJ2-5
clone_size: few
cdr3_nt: TGTGCCAGCAGCTTGGGAGTACTCCAGTACTTC
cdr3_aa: CASSLGVLQYF

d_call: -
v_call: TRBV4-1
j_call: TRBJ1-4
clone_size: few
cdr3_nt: TGCGCCAGCAGACGGATCCTCCCCCGCGAAGAAAAACTGTTTTTT
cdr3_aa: CASRRILPREEKLFF

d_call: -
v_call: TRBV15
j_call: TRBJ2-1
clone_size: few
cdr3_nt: TGTGCCACCAGCAGAGCCAGGGGCTCCTACAATGAGCAGTTCTTC
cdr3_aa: CATSRARGSYNEQFF

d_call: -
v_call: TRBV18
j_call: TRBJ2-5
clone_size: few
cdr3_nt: TGTGCCAGCTCACCCATCGGGGCGGGCTACCAAGAGACCCAGTACTTC
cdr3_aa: CASSPIGAGYQETQYF

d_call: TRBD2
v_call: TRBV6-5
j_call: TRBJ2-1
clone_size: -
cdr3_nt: TGTGCCAGCAGGTCGGCTGGGACTATTCACAATGAGCAGTTCTTC
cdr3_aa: CASRSAGTIHNEQFF

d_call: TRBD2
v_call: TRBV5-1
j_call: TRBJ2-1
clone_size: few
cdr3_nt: TGCGCCAGCGTACCGGGACTAGGTAACTACAATGAGCAGTTCTTC
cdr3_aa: CASVPGLGNYNEQFF

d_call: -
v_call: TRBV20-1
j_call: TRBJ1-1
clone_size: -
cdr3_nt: TGCAGTGCTACGCCGGGGGGCTGGGTAACTGAAGCTTTCTTT
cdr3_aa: CSATPGGWVTEAFF

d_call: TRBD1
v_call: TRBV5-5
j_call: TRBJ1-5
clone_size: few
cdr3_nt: TGTGCCAGCAGCTTGACAGGGGGAGATAGCAATCAGCCCCAGCATTTT
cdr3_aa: CASSLTGGDSNQPQHF

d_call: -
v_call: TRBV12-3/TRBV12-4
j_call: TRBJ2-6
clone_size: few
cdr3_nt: TGTGCCAGCAGTCGCCTCGTGGCTGTTTCCTCTGGGGCCAACGTCCTGACTTTC
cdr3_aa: CASSRLVAVSSGANVLTF

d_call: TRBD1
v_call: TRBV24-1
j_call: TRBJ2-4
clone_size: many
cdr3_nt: TGTGCCACCAGTGCTCTGGGGGCGGGGGAACAGGGGGCAGGCAAAAACATTCAGTACTTC
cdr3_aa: CATSALGAGEQGAGKNIQYF

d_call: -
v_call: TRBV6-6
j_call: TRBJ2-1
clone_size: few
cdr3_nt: TGTGCCAGCAGTTACTCGGCAGGCCTCGGCTCCTACAATGAGCAGTTCTTC
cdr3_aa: CASSYSAGLGSYNEQFF

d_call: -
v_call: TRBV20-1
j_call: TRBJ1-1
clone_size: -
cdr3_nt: TGCAGTGCTAGCGTCTTCAGGGGAGGGACTGAAGCTTTCTTT
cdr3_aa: CSASVFRGGTEAFF

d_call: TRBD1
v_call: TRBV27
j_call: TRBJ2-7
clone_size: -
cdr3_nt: TGTGCCAGCAGTCAAGACAGGGGGAGCGAGCAGTACTTC
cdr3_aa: CASSQDRGSEQYF

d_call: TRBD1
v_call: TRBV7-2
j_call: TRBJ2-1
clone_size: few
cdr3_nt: TGTGCCAGCAGCTTAAGGTGGGACAGGGTTAGCCATGAGCAGTTCTTC
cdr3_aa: CASSLRWDRVSHEQFF

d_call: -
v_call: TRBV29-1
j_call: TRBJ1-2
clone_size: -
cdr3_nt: TGCAGCACCGGGGGCAGCAACTATGGCTACACCTTC
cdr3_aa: CSTGGSNYGYTF